This TCR beta chain was recorded in a study of T cell changes during pregnancy in multiple sclerosis. This CDR3 comprises 17 residues. CDR1 and CDR2 from the germline V gene are LGHNA and YSLEER. Trimming removed 0 bases from V and 2 bases from J; junction bases left unmatched: 7. The assay was immunoSEQ multiplex PCR, and TCRdb's table has in-frame clones only and misses some. The top ten clones hold about 0.93% of a sample with 45,000 to 75,000 clones, 80% to 95% of them seen once. Sequences were derived from peripheral blood, sampled in the first trimester of pregnancy. This sequence originates from a female donor with multiple sclerosis, enrolled in a pregnancy study. V gene TRBV4-3 combines with J gene TRBJ2-3; 8 bases fit TRBD2. For the CDR3, the DNA is TGCGCCAGCAGCCAAGACGGCGCGGGGGGTGTCACAGATACGCAGTATTTT. Residues: CASSQDGAGGVTDTQYF.